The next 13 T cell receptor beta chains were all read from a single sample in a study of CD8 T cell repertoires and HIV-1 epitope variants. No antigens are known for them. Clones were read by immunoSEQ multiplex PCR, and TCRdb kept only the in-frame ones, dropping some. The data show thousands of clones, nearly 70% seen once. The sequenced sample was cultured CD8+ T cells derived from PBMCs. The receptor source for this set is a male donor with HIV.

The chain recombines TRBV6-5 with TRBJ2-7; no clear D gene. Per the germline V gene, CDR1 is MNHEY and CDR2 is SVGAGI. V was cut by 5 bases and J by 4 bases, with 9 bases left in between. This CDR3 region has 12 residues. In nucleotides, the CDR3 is TGTGCCAGCAGTCCGACTGATTACGAGCAGTACTTC. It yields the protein CASSPTDYEQYF.

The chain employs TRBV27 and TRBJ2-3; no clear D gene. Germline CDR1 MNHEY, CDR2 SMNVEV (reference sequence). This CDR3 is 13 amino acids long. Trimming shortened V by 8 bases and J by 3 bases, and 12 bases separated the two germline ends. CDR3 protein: CASSGPRTDTQYF. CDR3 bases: TGTGCCAGCTCCGGGCCCCGGACAGATACGCAGTATTTT.

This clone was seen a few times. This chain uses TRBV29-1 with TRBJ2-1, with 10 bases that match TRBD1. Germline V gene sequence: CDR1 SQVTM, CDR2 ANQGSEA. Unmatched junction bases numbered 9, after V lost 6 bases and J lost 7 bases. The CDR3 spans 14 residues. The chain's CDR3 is CSVMGGTGENEQFF. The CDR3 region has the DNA TGCAGCGTCATGGGAGGGACAGGGGAGAATGAGCAGTTCTTC.

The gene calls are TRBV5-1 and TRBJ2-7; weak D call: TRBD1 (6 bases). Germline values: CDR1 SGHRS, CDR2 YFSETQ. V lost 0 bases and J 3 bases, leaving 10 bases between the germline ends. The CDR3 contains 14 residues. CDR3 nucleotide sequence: TGCGCCAGCAGCTTGGACAGGGAATACTACGAGCAGTACTTC. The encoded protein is CASSLDREYYEQYF.

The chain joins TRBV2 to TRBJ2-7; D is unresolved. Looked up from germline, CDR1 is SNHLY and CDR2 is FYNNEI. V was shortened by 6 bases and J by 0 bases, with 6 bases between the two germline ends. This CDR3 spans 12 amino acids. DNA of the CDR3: TGTGCCAGCAGCCCTAGCTCCTACGAGCAGTACTTC. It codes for CASSPSSYEQYF.

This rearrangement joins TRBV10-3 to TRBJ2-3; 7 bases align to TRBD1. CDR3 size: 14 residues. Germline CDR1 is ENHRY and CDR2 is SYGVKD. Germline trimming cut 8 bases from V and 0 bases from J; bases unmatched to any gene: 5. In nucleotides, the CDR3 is TGTGCCATCGGGACAGAAACTAGCACAGATACGCAGTATTTT. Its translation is CAIGTETSTDTQYF.

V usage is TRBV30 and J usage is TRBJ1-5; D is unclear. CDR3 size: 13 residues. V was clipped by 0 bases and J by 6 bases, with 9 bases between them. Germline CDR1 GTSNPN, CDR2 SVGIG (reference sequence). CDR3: CAWSVRGLQPQHF. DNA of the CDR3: TGTGCCTGGAGTGTACGTGGTCTTCAGCCCCAGCATTTT.

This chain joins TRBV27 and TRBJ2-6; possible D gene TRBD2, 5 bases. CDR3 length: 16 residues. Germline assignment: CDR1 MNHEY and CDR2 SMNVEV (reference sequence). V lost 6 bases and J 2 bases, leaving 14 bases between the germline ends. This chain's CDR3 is CASRPSPAAGANVLTF. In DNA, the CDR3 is TGTGCCAGCAGGCCGTCCCCAGCGGCTGGGGCCAACGTCCTGACTTTC.

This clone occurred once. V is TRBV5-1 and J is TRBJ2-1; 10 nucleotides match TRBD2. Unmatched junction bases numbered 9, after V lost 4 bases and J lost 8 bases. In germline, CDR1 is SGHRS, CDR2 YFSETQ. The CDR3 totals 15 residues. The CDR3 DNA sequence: TGCGCCAGCAGCGGACTAGCGGATTCAAGGGATGAGCAGTTCTTC. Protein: CASSGLADSRDEQFF. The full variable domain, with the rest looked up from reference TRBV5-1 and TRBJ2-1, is KAGVTQTPRYLIKTRGQQVTLSCSPISGHRSVSWYQQTPGQGLQFLFEYFSETQRNKGNFPGRFSGRQFSNSRSEMNVSTLELGDSALYLCASSGLADSRDEQFFGPGTRLTVL.

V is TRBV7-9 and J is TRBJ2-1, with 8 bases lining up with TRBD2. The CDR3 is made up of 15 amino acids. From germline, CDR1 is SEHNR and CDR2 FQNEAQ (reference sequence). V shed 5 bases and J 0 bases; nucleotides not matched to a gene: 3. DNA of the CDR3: TGTGCCAGCAGCCGAAGCGGGAGCTCCTACAATGAGCAGTTCTTC. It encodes CASSRSGSSYNEQFF.

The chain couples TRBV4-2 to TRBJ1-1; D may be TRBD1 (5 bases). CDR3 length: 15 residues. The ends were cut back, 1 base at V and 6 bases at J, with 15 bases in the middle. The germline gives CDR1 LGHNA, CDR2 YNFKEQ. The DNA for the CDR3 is TGTGCCAGCAGCCAAGGGCAGGAGGGGATAGCTGAAGCTTTCTTT. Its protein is CASSQGQEGIAEAFF.

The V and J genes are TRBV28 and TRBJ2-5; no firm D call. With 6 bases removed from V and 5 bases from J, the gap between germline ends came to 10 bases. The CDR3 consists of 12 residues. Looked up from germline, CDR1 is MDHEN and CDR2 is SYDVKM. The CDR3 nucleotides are TGTGCCAGCAGCACCAGTCAGGAGACCCAGTACTTC. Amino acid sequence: CASSTSQETQYF. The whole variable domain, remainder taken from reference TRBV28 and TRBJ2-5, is DVKVTQSSRYLVKRTGEKVFLECVQDMDHENMFWYRQDPGLGLRLIYFSYDVKMKEKGDIPEGYSVSREKKERFSLILESASTNQTSMYLCASSTSQETQYFGPGTRLLVL.

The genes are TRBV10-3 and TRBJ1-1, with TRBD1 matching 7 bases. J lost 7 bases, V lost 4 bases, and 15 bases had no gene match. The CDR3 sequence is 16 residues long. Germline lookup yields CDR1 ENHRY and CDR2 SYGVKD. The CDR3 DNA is TGTGCCATCAGTGCCGGAGACGCGGGGACAGCTGATGAAGCTTTCTTT. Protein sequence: CAISAGDAGTADEAFF.